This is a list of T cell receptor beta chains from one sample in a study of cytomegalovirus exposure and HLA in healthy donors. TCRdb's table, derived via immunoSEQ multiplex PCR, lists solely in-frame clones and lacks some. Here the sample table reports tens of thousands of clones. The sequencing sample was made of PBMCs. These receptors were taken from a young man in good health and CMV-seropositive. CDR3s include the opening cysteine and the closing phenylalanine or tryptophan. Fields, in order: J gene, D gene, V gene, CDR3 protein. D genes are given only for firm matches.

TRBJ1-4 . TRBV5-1 CASSLRGNEKLFF
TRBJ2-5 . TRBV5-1 CASSSVGTPKETQYF
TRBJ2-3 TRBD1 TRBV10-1 CASSTGQGTDTQYF
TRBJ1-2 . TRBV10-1 CASSDGYGYTF
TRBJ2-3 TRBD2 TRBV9 CASSLGTSEDTQYF
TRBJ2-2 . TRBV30 CAWKVTGNGEPFF
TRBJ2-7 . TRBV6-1 CASSLTGRGEQYF
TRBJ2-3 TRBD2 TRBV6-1 CASQAGGHTDTQYF
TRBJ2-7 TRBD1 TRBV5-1 CASSPGTGSSYEQYF
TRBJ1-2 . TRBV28 CASRQVPFAYGYTF
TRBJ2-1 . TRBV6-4 CASSDGGVGSYNEQFF
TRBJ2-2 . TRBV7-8 CASSSPLRTVNTGELFF
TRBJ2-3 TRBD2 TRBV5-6 CASSWTSGRGYF
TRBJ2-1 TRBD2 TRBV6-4 CASSELAGVPNEQFF
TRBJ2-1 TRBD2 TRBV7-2 CASSWSGNNEQFF
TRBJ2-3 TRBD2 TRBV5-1 CASSWTSGNPDTQYF
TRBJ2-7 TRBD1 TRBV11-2 CASSSFGTGYYEQYF
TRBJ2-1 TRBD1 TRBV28 CASSLRHRGEQFF
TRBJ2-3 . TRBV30 CAWSYPDTQYF
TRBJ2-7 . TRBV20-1 CSAPWSAEYF
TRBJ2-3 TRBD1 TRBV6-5 CASSSNPDRGADTQYF
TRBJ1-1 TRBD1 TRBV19 CASSIVGQGAGGTEAFF
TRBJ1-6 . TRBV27 CASRGGAYNSPLHF
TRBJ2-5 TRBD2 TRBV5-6 CASSLEWGAGRGKETQYF
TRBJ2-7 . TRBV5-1 CASSSSKDPGARGEQYF
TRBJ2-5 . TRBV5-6 CASSFSQETQYF
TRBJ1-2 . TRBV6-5 CASRPVQRSYGYTF
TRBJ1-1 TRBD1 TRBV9 CASSPMDRVNTEAFF
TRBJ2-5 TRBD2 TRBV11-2 CASSLAERGPRQTQYF
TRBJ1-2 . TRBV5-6 CASSLRFPGKNGYTF
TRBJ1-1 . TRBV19 CASSISSGSNTEAFF
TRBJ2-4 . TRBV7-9 CASRGAAKNIQYF
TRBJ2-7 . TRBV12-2 CASRLGTGGYEQYF
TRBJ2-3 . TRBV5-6 CASSLPGDTQYF
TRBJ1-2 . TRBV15 CATSRDTGFGGYTF
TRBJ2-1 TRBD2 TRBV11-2 CASSSSGASYNEQFF
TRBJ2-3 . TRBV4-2 CASSQLESRDSADTQYF
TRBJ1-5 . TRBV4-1 CASSPTAVDNQPQHF
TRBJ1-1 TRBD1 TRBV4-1 CASSPMDREEDTEAFF
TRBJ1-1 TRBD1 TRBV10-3 CAISVQGANTEAFF
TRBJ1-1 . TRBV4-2 CASSQDHTGGLGGTEAFF
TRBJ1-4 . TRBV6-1 CASSEQGTGEKLFF
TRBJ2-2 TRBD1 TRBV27 CASSLLLPRWTGRIGELFF
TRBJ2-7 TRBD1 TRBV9 CASSAGQGVSYEQYF
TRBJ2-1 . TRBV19 CASSIPTGRGISYNEQFF
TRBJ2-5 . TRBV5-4 CASSLAGSQETQYF
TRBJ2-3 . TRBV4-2 CASSQDWRGTDTQYF
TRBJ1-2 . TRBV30 CAWSFGEDYGYTF
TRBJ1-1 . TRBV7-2 CASSLVQGGLYDTEAFF
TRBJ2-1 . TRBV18 CATTWSENEQFF
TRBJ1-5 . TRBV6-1 CASSVIRGGNQPQHF
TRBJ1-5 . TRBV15 CATSHGQNNQPQHF
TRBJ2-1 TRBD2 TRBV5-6 CASSLVKGLAAYNEQFF
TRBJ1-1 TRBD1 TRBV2 CASSDGDRGNTEAFF
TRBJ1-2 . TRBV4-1 CASSEDRPYGYTF
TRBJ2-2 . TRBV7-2 CASSLNRNSQIGGELFF
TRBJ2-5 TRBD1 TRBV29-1 CSVTGVQETQYF
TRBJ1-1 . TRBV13 CASSLIVGPTGTEAFF
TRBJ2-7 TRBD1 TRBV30 CAWRGVWTGNLYEQYF
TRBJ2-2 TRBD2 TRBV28 CASSSPTQGLAGEPGELFF